These 22 T cell receptor beta chains were sequenced from one sample in a study of regulatory T cells in long-lasting Graves disease. Stated time point: persistent/refractory GD, antithyroid drugs over 5 years with positive TRAb. Scientists built the TCR library using RNA that was extracted from PBMCs. Library construction for TCR beta used iRepertoire HTBI primers and Arm-PCR of CDR3 regions. TCRdb used MiXCR to reprocess the multiplex PCR reads, holding one entry per CDR3 protein. The sample shows hundreds of thousands of distinct CDR3 sequences, approximately 21% of them seen only once. Sequencing used peripheral blood mononuclear cells (PBMCs), obtained when the disease was refractory, from a patient treated with antithyroid drugs. Receptor source: a female donor with Graves disease.

This clonotype was seen more than once but under ten times. The V gene is TRBV6-2 or TRBV6-3, the J gene TRBJ2-7; 8 positions agree with TRBD2. This CDR3 is built from 14 residues. V trimming: 4 bases; J trimming: 4 bases; junction bases outside the gene matches: 6. CDR1 and CDR2 from the germline V gene are MNHEY and SVGEGT. CDR3 in amino acids: CASSSAGVGYEQYF. CDR3 coding DNA: TGTGCCAGCAGTTCAGCGGGGGTTGGGTACGAGCAGTACTTC.

Comments on this clonotype: This may be a read error: a much more frequent sequence differs by one nucleotide. The chain employs TRBV10-3 and TRBJ1-1; 8 bases fit TRBD1. The CDR3 has 14 residues. V lost 0 bases, J lost 3 bases, and 0 bases stayed unmatched. CDR1 ENHRY and CDR2 SYGVKD come from the germline V gene. The CDR3 region has the DNA TGTGCCATCAGTGAGTCGGGACAGGACACTGAAGCTTTCTTT. Translated, it gives CAISESGQDTEAFF.

In the case of this clonotype: A much larger clone differs from this one at a single base, so this may be a read error. V usage is TRBV11-2 and J usage is TRBJ1-2; unclear D gene. The germline CDR1 and CDR2 sequences are SGHAT and FQNNGV. CDR3 length: 14 residues. CDR3 residues: CASSLQNRDYDYTF. CDR3 bases: TGTGCCAGCAGCCTCCAAAACCGTGACTATGACTACACCTTC.

This clonotype was recorded many times. The chain recombines TRBV2 with TRBJ2-7; D is unclear. From germline, CDR1 is SNHLY and CDR2 FYNNEI. The length of the CDR3 is 11 residues. V lost 4 bases to trimming and J lost 3 bases, with 4 bases between them. The CDR3 DNA is TGTGCCAGCAGTGTATTCTACGAGCAGTACTTC. Protein: CASSVFYEQYF. Full variable domain (missing parts from reference TRBV2 and TRBJ2-7): EPEVTQTPSHQVTQMGQEVILRCVPISNHLYFYWYRQILGQKVEFLVSFYNNEISEKSEIFDDQFSVERPDGSNFTLKIRSTKLEDSAMYFCASSVFYEQYFGPGTRLTVT.

This chain links TRBV5-1 with TRBJ2-2; D unresolved. Germline V gene lookup returns CDR1 SGHRS and CDR2 YFSETQ. This CDR3 is built from 15 residues. Trimming pared 1 base from V and 3 bases from J, leaving 10 bases between. CDR3 DNA sequence: TGCGCCAGCAGCTTGAGTCGAGGTTACACCGGGGAGCTGTTTTTT. It codes for CASSLSRGYTGELFF.

This clonotype was seen a few times. The chain joins TRBV5-1 to TRBJ1-4; 12 bases agree with TRBD1. Germline V gene lookup returns CDR1 SGHRS and CDR2 YFSETQ. The CDR3 is 15 residues long. V shed 3 bases, J shed 7 bases, and the junction held 4 bases outside the gene matches. The CDR3 loop reads CASSSGDRGREKLFF. The CDR3 DNA follows: TGCGCCAGCAGCTCGGGGGACAGGGGGCGTGAAAAACTGTTTTTT.

The rearrangement uses TRBV7-9 and TRBJ2-2; 9 positions match TRBD2. V trimming: 0 bases; J trimming: 5 bases; junction bases outside the gene matches: 4. Germline V gives CDR1 SEHNR, CDR2 FQNEAQ (reference sequence). CDR3 size: 16 residues. The CDR3 protein is CASSLARLAATGELFF. As DNA, the CDR3 is TGTGCCAGCAGCTTAGCGCGACTAGCGGCAACCGGGGAGCTGTTTTTT.

The chain carries TRBV27 and TRBJ1-1, with D maybe TRBD1 (5 bases). Trimming took off 2 bases at V and 6 bases at J, with 16 bases between the two ends. CDR1 is MNHEY, CDR2 SMNVEV, per germline (reference sequence). The CDR3 runs 15 residues. CDR3 nucleotide sequence: TGTGCCAGCAGTTTAACTGTCCCACGGGGCGCTGAAGCTTTCTTT. As protein: CASSLTVPRGAEAFF.

This clonotype was seen a few times. This rearrangement joins TRBV7-9 to TRBJ2-7; 10 bases match TRBD2. The CDR3 is 15 residues long. V shed 5 bases, J shed 3 bases, and the junction held 7 bases outside the gene matches. Germline V gives CDR1 SEHNR, CDR2 FQNEAQ (reference sequence). Written as DNA, the CDR3 is TGTGCCAGCAGCCCCGGACTAGCGGACTACTACGAGCAGTACTTC. This sequence encodes CASSPGLADYYEQYF.

V is TRBV30 and J is TRBJ1-1; D gene unclear. Per the germline V gene, CDR1 is GTSNPN and CDR2 is SVGIG (reference sequence). Between the trimmed V and J ends, which lost 3 bases and 1 base, there was a span of 9 bases. CDR3 length: 13 residues. The CDR3: CAWREDRNTEAFF. The CDR3 coding sequence is TGTGCCTGGAGGGAGGACCGGAACACTGAAGCTTTCTTT.

The rearrangement uses TRBV19 and TRBJ2-5; 11 bases fit TRBD2. CDR3 length: 15 residues. Trimming cost V 4 bases and J 3 bases; bases outside gene matches: 4. Looked up from germline, CDR1 is LNHDA and CDR2 is SQIVND (reference sequence). This CDR3 reads CASSTSLAGEETQYF. The CDR3 nucleotides read TGTGCCAGTAGTACGTCACTAGCGGGGGAAGAGACCCAGTACTTC.

This clonotype was seen only a few times. The chain couples TRBV30 to TRBJ1-5; TRBD1 agrees at 7 bases. Trimming at V came to 5 bases and at J to 5 bases, leaving 6 bases not matched to a gene. The CDR3 is 13 amino acids. Germline lookup yields CDR1 GTSNPN and CDR2 SVGIG (reference sequence). CDR3 region: CAWAGTAHQPQHF. The CDR3 DNA reads TGTGCCTGGGCCGGGACAGCTCATCAGCCCCAGCATTTT.

This clonotype showed up many times. The chain carries TRBV28 and TRBJ2-5; 7 bases are shared with TRBD1. The ends lost 5 bases at V and 2 bases at J; junction bases unmatched: 5. The CDR3 has 14 residues. Germline V lookup: CDR1 MDHEN, CDR2 SYDVKM. CDR3 sequence reads: CASSSNRGQETQYF. The CDR3 bases are TGTGCCAGCAGTAGCAACAGGGGTCAAGAGACCCAGTACTTC.

This clonotype has ten or more counts. The V and J genes are TRBV9 and TRBJ2-5; D uncertain. V dropped 2 bases and J dropped 4 bases, with 15 bases sitting between them. The germline CDR1 and CDR2 sequences are SGDLS and YYNGEE. This CDR3 has 15 amino acids. The CDR3 DNA reads TGTGCCAGCAGCGTGGGCGGATCGACCCTAGAGACCCAGTACTTC. Translation: CASSVGGSTLETQYF.

This clonotype occurred many times. V is TRBV24-1 and J is TRBJ1-1; D ambiguous. Trimming pared 4 bases from V and 4 bases from J, leaving 15 bases between. This CDR3 is built from 15 residues. The germline CDR1 and CDR2 sequences are KGHDR and SFDVKD. The CDR3 DNA sequence: TGTGCCACCAGTGACGGCTCTACGGGGATCACTGAAGCTTTCTTT. It translates to CATSDGSTGITEAFF.

With respect to this clonotype: Since a far larger clone is one base different, this is likely a read error. The J gene is TRBJ2-7, the V gene TRBV27, with D uncertain. The germline V gene has CDR1 MNHEY and CDR2 SMNVEV (reference sequence). This CDR3 region has 12 residues. As DNA, the CDR3 is TGTGCCAGCAGTCCTCTGGGTTACGAGCACTACTTC. Translating gives CASSPLGYEHYF.

The chain uses TRBV20-1 and TRBJ1-1, with D tentatively TRBD1 (5 bases). Trimming pared 1 base from V and 0 bases from J, leaving 12 bases between. The CDR3 is made up of 15 amino acids. Germline values: CDR1 DFQATT, CDR2 SNEGSKA (reference sequence). The CDR3 loop is CSARAWDGVNTEAFF. The CDR3 DNA reads TGCAGTGCTAGAGCGTGGGACGGGGTGAACACTGAAGCTTTCTTT.

This clonotype was seen at least ten times. V usage is TRBV6-2 or TRBV6-3 and J usage is TRBJ2-7; 7 bases are a match to TRBD1. This CDR3 spans 16 amino acids. After removal of 0 bases from V and 2 bases from J, the junction contained 7 bases not matched to a gene. Germline V lookup: CDR1 MNHEY, CDR2 SVGEGT. Here the CDR3 reads CASSYSIVGGPYEQYF. The CDR3 nucleotides read TGTGCCAGCAGTTACTCGATAGTAGGGGGCCCCTACGAGCAGTACTTC.

J is TRBJ2-5 and V is TRBV19; D is undetermined. CDR3 size: 16 residues. Trimming stripped 4 bases from V and 5 bases from J, with 20 bases between. CDR1 and CDR2 from the germline V gene are LNHDA and SQIVND (reference sequence). The CDR3 loop reads CASSNKASSYTETQYF. Written as DNA, the CDR3 is TGTGCCAGTAGTAATAAGGCTAGTTCTTATACGGAGACCCAGTACTTC.

This clonotype turned up a few times. This chain links TRBV5-5 with TRBJ2-7; the D gene is possibly TRBD2 (6 bases). Per the germline V gene, CDR1 is SGHKS and CDR2 is YYEKEE (reference sequence). The V end was cut by 4 bases, the J end by 6 bases, with 17 bases between. This CDR3 has 14 residues. The DNA of the CDR3 is TGTGCCAGCAGCCCCCTGACTAGTTCGGGCGAGCAGTACTTC. This gives the protein CASSPLTSSGEQYF.

This chain uses TRBV18 with TRBJ2-5, with a weak D call TRBD1 (6 bases). Germline CDR1 is KGHSH and CDR2 is LQKENI. The CDR3 spans 15 residues. V was cut by 6 bases and J by 2 bases, with 16 bases left in between. The chain's CDR3 is CASSLSPDRQETQYF. The DNA for the CDR3 is TGTGCCAGCTCCCTAAGTCCCGACAGGCAAGAGACCCAGTACTTC.

The J gene is TRBJ2-7, the V gene TRBV6-1, with no clear D. From germline, CDR1 is MNHNS and CDR2 SASEGT. Trimming stripped 6 bases from V and 7 bases from J, with 10 bases between. The CDR3 spans 11 residues. Written as DNA, the CDR3 is TGTGCCAGCAGCCCCGGTCGGGAGCAGTACTTC. Protein: CASSPGREQYF.